The entry below describes one T cell receptor (beta chain). A sample-barcoded 5' primer and a J-beta primer mix were used in a second PCR of about 6 to 11 cycles. Using its own MiXCR run on the 5' RACE reads, TCRdb lists one record per CDR3 protein. The sample records 1.5 million to 2 million distinct CDR3 sequences, roughly 27% being singletons. This sample was taken from a study of blood T cells in healthy people across ages. Germline values: CDR1 DFQATT, CDR2 SNEGSKA (reference sequence). Deletions cut 0 bases from V and 4 bases from J, with 10 bases between. The CDR3 runs to 14 residues. The sequenced sample consisted of blood. The V gene is TRBV20-1, the J gene TRBJ2-1; a possible D gene is TRBD2 (6 bases). The source of this sequence is a woman in her 30s in good health. The chain's CDR3 is CSARELSGYNEQFF. The DNA of the CDR3 is TGCAGTGCTAGAGAATTAAGCGGGTACAATGAGCAGTTCTTC.